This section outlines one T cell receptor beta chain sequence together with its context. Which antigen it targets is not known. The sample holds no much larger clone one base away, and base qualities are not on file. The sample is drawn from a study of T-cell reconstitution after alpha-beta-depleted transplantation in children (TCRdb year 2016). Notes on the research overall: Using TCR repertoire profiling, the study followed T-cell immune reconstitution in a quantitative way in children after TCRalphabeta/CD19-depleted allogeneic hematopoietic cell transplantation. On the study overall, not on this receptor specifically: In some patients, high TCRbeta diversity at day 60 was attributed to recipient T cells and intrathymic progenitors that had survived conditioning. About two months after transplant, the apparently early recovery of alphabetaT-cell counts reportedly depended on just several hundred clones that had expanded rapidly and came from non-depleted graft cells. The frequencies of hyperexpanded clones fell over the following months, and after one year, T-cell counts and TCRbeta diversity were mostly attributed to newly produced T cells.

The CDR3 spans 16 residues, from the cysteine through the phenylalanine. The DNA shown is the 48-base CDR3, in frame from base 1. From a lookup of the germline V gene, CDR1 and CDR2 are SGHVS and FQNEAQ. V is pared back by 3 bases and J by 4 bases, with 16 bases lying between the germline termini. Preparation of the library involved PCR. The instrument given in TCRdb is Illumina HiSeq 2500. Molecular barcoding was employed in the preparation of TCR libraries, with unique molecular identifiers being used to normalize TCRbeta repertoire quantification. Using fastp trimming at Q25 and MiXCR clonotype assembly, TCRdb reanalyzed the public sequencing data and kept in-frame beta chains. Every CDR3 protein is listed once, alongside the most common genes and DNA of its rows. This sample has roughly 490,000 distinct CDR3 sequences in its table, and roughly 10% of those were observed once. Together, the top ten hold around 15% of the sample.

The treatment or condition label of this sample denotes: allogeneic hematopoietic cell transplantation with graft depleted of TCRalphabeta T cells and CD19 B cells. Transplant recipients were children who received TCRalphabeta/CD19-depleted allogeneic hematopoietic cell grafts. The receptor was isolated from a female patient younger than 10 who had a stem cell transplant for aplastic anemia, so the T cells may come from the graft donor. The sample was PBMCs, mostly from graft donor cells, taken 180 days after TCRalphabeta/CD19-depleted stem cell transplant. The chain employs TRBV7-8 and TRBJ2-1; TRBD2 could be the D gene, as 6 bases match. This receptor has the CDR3 CASSFTFLGRYNEQFF. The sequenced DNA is TGTGCCAGCAGCTTCACGTTCCTGGGGAGGTACAATGAGCAGTTCTTC.